These T cell receptor beta chains were read from a single sample in a study of shared clonotypes between healthy human individuals. Measured with immunoSEQ multiplex PCR; TCRdb has only the in-frame clones, and not every one. There are hundreds of thousands of clones in the sample; about 96% occur only once, and 0.32% lies in the top ten. Sequencing was performed on memory CD8+ T cells sorted from blood. The receptors come from a man aged 25-45 years in good health. Each CDR3 is given with its conserved first and last residue. The order of the fields is J gene, D gene, V gene, clone size, CDR3 protein, CDR3 DNA. The D gene is left open where the match is weak. A clone size is listed for some rows: how often the clone was seen (once, few, many), or a class if it is expanded.

TRBJ2-7,-,TRBV4-1,-,CASSRDDTPYEQYF,TGCGCCAGCAGCCGAGACGATACTCCCTACGAGCAGTACTTC
TRBJ2-1,-,TRBV28,once,CASTRSNEQFF,TGTGCCAGCACTCGTAGTAATGAGCAGTTCTTC
TRBJ2-7,TRBD2,TRBV28,-,CASSSSALAGVYEQYF,TGTGCCAGCAGTTCGTCCGCACTAGCGGGAGTCTACGAGCAGTACTTC
TRBJ2-4,-,TRBV11-3,-,CASSLTAGNIQYF,TGTGCCAGCAGCTTAACAGCCGGAAACATTCAGTACTTC
TRBJ2-7,-,TRBV19,-,CASSIQGEQYF,TGTGCCAGTAGTATACAAGGCGAGCAGTACTTC
TRBJ2-7,-,TRBV5-4,-,CARICYYEQYF,TGTGCCAGGATATGCTACTACGAGCAGTACTTC
TRBJ2-7,TRBD2,TRBV10-3,-,CAISRTSEPYEQYF,TGTGCCATCAGCCGGACTAGCGAACCCTACGAGCAGTACTTC
TRBJ2-7,-,TRBV28,-,CASGNWGQYSYEQYF,TGTGCCAGCGGCAATTGGGGACAATACTCCTACGAGCAGTACTTC
TRBJ2-5,TRBD2,TRBV25-1,-,CASSEFSGSPTETQYF,TGTGCCAGCAGTGAATTTAGCGGGAGTCCCACAGAGACCCAGTACTTC
TRBJ2-6,-,TRBV28,-,CASSFPRGANVLTF,TGTGCCAGCAGTTTTCCGAGAGGGGCCAACGTCCTGACTTTC
TRBJ2-2,TRBD2,TRBV9,-,CASSVGGSYNGELFF,TGTGCCAGCAGCGTCGGCGGGAGTTACAACGGGGAGCTGTTTTTT
TRBJ2-2,-,TRBV4-1,-,CASSQEGAHTGELFF,TGCGCCAGCAGCCAAGAGGGGGCTCACACCGGGGAGCTGTTTTTT
TRBJ2-5,-,TRBV7-6,-,CASSLESTGARMETQYF,TGTGCCAGCAGCTTAGAATCGACCGGGGCCAGAATGGAGACCCAGTACTTC
TRBJ2-5,TRBD2,TRBV2,once,CASSEVGLAQETQYF,TGTGCCAGCAGTGAAGTGGGACTAGCGCAAGAGACCCAGTACTTC
TRBJ1-1,-,TRBV2,-,CASSDGGAEAFF,TGTGCCAGCAGTGACGGGGGGGCTGAAGCTTTCTTT
TRBJ1-1,-,TRBV30,-,CAWSAGLPEAFF,TGTGCCTGGAGTGCCGGACTACCAGAAGCTTTCTTT
TRBJ2-1,-,TRBV4-2,-,CASSQEFRISNEQFF,TGTGCCAGCAGCCAAGAGTTCAGGATAAGCAATGAGCAGTTCTTC
TRBJ2-3,-,TRBV5-1,-,CASSSRVGTWEHTQYF,TGCGCCAGCAGCTCGAGAGTCGGGACCTGGGAGCATACGCAGTATTTT
TRBJ1-5,TRBD1,TRBV10-3,-,CATNTGANQPQHF,TGTGCCACGAATACAGGGGCCAATCAGCCCCAGCATTTT
TRBJ2-3,-,TRBV11-2,-,CASSADWGDTQYF,TGTGCCAGCAGCGCGGACTGGGGAGATACGCAGTATTTT
TRBJ2-1,TRBD2,TRBV9,-,CASSVVSGSSYNEQFF,TGTGCCAGCAGCGTAGTTAGCGGGAGCTCCTACAATGAGCAGTTCTTC
TRBJ2-1,TRBD2,TRBV5-4,-,CASSLPGLAEYEQFF,TGTGCCAGCAGCTTGCCGGGACTAGCAGAGTATGAGCAGTTCTTC
TRBJ1-2,-,TRBV5-1,-,CASSLAGGYGYTF,TGCGCCAGCAGCTTGGCGGGAGGCTATGGCTACACCTTC
TRBJ2-1,TRBD2,TRBV30,-,CAWSVLAGVYNEQFF,TGTGCCTGGAGTGTACTAGCGGGAGTCTATAATGAGCAGTTCTTC
TRBJ1-5,TRBD1,TRBV28,-,CASSSLMTGPSNQPQHF,TGTGCCAGCAGTTCCCTAATGACAGGGCCTAGCAATCAGCCCCAGCATTTT